The rows below give T cell receptor beta chains drawn from one sample of a study of CD8 T cells in Susac syndrome. Using its own MiXCR run on the immunoSEQ multiplex PCR reads, TCRdb lists one record per CDR3 protein. Of under 200,000 distinct CDR3 sequences in the sample, 90% to 95% were seen once. The sequenced sample consisted of CD4+ T cells from PBMCs. The receptors were gathered from a human donor with Susac syndrome. The conserved cysteine and the conserved F or W are not part of the CDR3 here.

CDR3 length	V gene	J gene	CDR3 protein
13	TRBV15	TRBJ2-3	ATIRDSNSADTQY
16	TRBV6-5	TRBJ2-6	ASSYQNRGSSGANVLT
13	TRBV6-6	TRBJ1-6	ASSERGDYNSPLH
16	TRBV20-1	TRBJ2-3	SASSTGSSGGNTDTQY
12	TRBV7-8	TRBJ1-5	ASSLKEGHQPQH
12	TRBV6-5	TRBJ1-2	ASSYPGQGGGYT
12	TRBV6-5	TRBJ2-5	ASSTQGLAETQY
11	TRBV20-1	TRBJ2-5	SARAGTQETQY
14	TRBV3-1	TRBJ2-2	ASSQDVAPNTGELF
14	TRBV28	TRBJ1-1	ASSGTGGGRVTEAF
10	TRBV7-2	TRBJ1-2	ASSLETYGYT
14	TRBV20-1	TRBJ2-1	SARDTYGRATNEQF
15	TRBV15	TRBJ1-3	ATSRVPRDYSGNTIY
12	TRBV7-9	TRBJ2-3	ASSLGDSTDTQY
10	TRBV6-5	TRBJ2-2	ASSRTRGELF
11	TRBV5-1	TRBJ2-3	ASSPDPTDTQY
14	TRBV6-2/TRBV6-3	TRBJ2-1	ASRGWSPDSYNEQF
13	TRBV18	TRBJ1-6	ASSHDRDKNSPLH
9	TRBV29-1	TRBJ2-5	SVRDVETQY
13	TRBV28	TRBJ1-4	ASSVNRDTREKLF
13	TRBV27	TRBJ2-7	ASRTEGRGSYEQY
13	TRBV18	TRBJ1-4	ASSPVAGPNEKLF
12	TRBV12-5	TRBJ1-2	ASAPSGTSYGYT
11	TRBV12-3/TRBV12-4	TRBJ1-2	ASIVALGGGYT
12	TRBV20-1	TRBJ1-3	SARVGSSGNTIY
13	TRBV9	TRBJ1-3	ASSLRDRGLNTIY
12	TRBV4-2	TRBJ2-2	ASSQDLETGELF
11	TRBV5-1	TRBJ2-1	ASSLVGSDEQF
13	TRBV9	TRBJ2-2	ASSAGTSLSGELF
17	TRBV5-4	TRBJ2-6	ASSRNLVSGAGGANVLT
14	TRBV5-6	TRBJ2-3	ASSLKTSGGTDTQY
12	TRBV12-3/TRBV12-4	TRBJ2-1	ASSSIDYYNEQF
15	TRBV3-1	TRBJ1-3	ASSPERQGTSGNTIY
13	TRBV9	TRBJ1-6	ASSVRTGFDSPLH
11	TRBV19	TRBJ2-7	ASRETVGYEQY
13	TRBV12-3/TRBV12-4	TRBJ2-1	ASSPSGWSYNEQF
13	TRBV9	TRBJ2-1	ASSTGTSGYNEQF
13	TRBV5-1	TRBJ2-1	ASKDVRTGWNEQF
9	TRBV29-1	TRBJ1-2	SVSDFEGYT
12	TRBV27	TRBJ1-1	ASSLSRGITEAF
10	TRBV30	TRBJ2-5	AWRRSQETQY
11	TRBV19	TRBJ1-1	ASSSTGETEAF
10	TRBV29-1	TRBJ1-1	SVVTGNTEAF
12	TRBV3-1	TRBJ2-7	ASSQASGIYEQY
15	TRBV19	TRBJ1-5	ASSRRDRVWSNQPQH
13	TRBV6-5	TRBJ1-5	ASTDRPHSNQPQH
11	TRBV29-1	TRBJ2-7	SGSMGELYEQY
17	TRBV4-2	TRBJ2-5	ASSQSGSGLAGGPKTQY
13	TRBV27	TRBJ2-1	ASSLGQGDNNEQF
11	TRBV5-6	TRBJ1-2	ASSAVDRGGYT
12	TRBV20-1	TRBJ1-5	SARRQAETQPQH